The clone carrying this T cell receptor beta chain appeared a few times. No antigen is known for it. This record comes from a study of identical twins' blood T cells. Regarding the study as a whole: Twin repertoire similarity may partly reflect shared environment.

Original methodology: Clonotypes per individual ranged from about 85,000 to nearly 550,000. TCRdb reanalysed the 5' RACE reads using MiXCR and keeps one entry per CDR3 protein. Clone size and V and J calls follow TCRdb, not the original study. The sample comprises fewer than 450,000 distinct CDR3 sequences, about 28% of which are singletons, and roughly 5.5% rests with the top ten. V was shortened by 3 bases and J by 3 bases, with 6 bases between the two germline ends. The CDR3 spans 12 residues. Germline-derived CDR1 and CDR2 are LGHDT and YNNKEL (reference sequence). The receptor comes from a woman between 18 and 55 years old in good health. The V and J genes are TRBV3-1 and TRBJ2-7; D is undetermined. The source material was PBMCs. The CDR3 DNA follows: TGTGCCAGCAGCCATCATCGCTACGAGCAGTACTTC. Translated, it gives CASSHHRYEQYF.